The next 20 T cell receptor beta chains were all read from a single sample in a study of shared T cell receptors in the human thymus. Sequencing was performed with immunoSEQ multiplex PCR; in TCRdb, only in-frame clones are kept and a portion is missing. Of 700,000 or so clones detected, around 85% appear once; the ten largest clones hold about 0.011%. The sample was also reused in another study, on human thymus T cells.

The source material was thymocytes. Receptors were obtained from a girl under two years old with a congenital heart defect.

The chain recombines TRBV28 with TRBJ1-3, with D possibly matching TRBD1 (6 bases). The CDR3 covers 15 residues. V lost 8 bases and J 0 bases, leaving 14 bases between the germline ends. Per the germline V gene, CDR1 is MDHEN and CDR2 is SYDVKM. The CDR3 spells CASLPGGLSGNTIYF. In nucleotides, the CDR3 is TGTGCCAGCCTTCCTGGGGGCCTCTCTGGAAACACCATATATTTT.

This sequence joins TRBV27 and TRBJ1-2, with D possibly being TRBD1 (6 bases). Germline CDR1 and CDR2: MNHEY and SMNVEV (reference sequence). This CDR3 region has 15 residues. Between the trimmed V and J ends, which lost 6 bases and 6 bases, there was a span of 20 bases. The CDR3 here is CASSSSRGARHGYTF. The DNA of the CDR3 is TGTGCCAGCAGCTCATCGCGGGGGGCACGACATGGCTACACCTTC.

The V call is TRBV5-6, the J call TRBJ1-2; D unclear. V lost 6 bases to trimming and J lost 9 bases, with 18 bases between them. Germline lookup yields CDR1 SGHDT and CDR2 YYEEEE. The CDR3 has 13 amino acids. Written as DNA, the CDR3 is TGTGCCAGCATAGAGTCGGGTTGGAGTAGCTACACCTTC. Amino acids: CASIESGWSSYTF. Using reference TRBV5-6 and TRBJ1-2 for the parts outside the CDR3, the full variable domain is DAGVTQSPTHLIKTRGQQVTLRCSPKSGHDTVSWYQQALGQGPQFIFQYYEEEERQRGNFPDRFSGHQFPNYSSELNVNALLLGDSALYLCASIESGWSSYTFGSGTRLTVV.

The DNA for the CDR3 is TGCGCCAGCAGCCTATATGGGACAGCATACCCCACTGAAGCTTTCTTT. Translated, it gives CASSLYGTAYPTEAFF. The V gene is TRBV5-1, the J gene TRBJ1-1; TRBD1 matches at 7 bases. CDR1 is SGHRS, CDR2 YFSETQ, per germline. V was pared by 4 bases and J by 4 bases, with 13 bases of the junction left unmatched. This CDR3 spans 16 amino acids. The full variable domain, with the rest looked up from reference TRBV5-1 and TRBJ1-1, is KAGVTQTPRYLIKTRGQQVTLSCSPISGHRSVSWYQQTPGQGLQFLFEYFSETQRNKGNFPGRFSGRQFSNSRSEMNVSTLELGDSALYLCASSLYGTAYPTEAFFGQGTRLTVV.

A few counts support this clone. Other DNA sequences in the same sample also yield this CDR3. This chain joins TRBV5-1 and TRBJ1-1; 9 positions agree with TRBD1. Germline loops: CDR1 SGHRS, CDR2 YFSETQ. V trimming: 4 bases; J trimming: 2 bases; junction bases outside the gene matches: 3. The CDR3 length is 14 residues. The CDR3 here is CASSGGQGNTEAFF. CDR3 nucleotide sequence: TGCGCCAGCAGCGGGGGACAGGGAAACACTGAAGCTTTCTTT.

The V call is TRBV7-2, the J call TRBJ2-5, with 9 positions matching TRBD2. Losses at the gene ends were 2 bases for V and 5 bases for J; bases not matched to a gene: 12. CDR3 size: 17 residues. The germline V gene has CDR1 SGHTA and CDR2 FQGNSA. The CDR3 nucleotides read TGTGCCAGCAGCTTATTGGGGAGGCGGGGGGGCGCGGAGACCCAGTACTTC. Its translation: CASSLLGRRGGAETQYF.

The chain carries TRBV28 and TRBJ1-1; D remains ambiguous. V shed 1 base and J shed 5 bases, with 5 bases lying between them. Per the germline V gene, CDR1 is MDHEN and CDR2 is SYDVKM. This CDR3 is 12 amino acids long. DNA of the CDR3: TGTGCCAGCAGTTTATCGCGGACTGAAGCTTTCTTT. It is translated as CASSLSRTEAFF.

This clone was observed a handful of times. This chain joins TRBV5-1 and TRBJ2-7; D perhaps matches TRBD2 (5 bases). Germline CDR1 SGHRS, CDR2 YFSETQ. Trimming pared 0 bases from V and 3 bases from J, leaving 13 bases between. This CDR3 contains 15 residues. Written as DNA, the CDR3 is TGCGCCAGCAGCTTGGCCGGATGGACTTTCTACGAGCAGTACTTC. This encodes CASSLAGWTFYEQYF.

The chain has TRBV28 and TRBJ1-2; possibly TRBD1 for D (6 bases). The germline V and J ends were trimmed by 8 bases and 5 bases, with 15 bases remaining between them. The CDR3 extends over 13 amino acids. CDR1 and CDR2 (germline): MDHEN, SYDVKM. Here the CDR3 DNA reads TGTGCCAGCTGGGGACAAGACGGATATGGCTACACCTTC. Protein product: CASWGQDGYGYTF.

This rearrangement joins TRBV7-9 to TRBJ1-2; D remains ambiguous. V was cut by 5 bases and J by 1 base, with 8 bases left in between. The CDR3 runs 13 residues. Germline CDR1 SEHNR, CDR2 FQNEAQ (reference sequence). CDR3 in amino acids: CASSMSLNYGYTF. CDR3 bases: TGTGCCAGCAGCATGTCCCTTAACTATGGCTACACCTTC.

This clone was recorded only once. Here the CDR3 DNA reads TGTGCCAGCAGTTCTCAGGATTTTACGTACGAGCAGTACTTC. Protein: CASSSQDFTYEQYF. This chain uses TRBV6-5 with TRBJ2-7; D gene uncertain. The CDR3 runs 14 residues. The V and J ends lost 4 bases and 4 bases respectively, with 14 bases between them. Germline V gene lookup returns CDR1 MNHEY and CDR2 SVGAGI.

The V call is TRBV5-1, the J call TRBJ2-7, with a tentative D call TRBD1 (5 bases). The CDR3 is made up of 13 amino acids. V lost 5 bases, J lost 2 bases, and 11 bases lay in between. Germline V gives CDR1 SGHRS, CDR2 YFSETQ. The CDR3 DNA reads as TGCGCCAGCAGAGCAGGGTCCCCCTACGAGCAGTACTTC. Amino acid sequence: CASRAGSPYEQYF.

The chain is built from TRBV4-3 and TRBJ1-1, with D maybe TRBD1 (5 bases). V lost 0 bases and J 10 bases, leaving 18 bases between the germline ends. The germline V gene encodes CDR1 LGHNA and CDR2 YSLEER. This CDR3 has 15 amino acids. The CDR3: CASSQEPHRLWSAFF. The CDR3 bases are TGCGCCAGCAGCCAAGAGCCCCACAGGCTATGGTCAGCTTTCTTT.

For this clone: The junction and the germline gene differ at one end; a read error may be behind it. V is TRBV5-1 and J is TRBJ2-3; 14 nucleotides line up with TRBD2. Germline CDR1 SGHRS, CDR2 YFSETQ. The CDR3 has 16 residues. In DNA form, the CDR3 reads TGCGCCAGCAGCCAAGGTCCGCCGGGACTAGCGGGGGACGCGCCATTT. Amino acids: CASSQGPPGLAGDAPF.

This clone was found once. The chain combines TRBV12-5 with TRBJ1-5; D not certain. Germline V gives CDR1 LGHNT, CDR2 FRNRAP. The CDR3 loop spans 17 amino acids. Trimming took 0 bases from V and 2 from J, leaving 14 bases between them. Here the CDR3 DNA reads TGTGCTAGTGGTTTGGTCCCGGGAGTGTTCCGCAATCAGCCCCAGCATTTT. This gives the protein CASGLVPGVFRNQPQHF.

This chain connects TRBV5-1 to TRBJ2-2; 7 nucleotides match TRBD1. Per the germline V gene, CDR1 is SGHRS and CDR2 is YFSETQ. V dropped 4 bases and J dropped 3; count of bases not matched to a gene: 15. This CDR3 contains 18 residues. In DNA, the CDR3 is TGCGCCAGCAGCCCCCAAACCACAGACAGGGTGCACACCGGGGAGCTGTTTTTT. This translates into CASSPQTTDRVHTGELFF.

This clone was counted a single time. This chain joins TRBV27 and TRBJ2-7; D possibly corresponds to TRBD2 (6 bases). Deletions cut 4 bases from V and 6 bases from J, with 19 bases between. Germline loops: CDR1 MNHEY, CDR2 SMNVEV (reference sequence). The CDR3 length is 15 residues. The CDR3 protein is CASSSLGGVSREQYF. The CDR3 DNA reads TGTGCCAGCAGTTCCCTGGGCGGGGTTTCGCGCGAGCAGTACTTC.

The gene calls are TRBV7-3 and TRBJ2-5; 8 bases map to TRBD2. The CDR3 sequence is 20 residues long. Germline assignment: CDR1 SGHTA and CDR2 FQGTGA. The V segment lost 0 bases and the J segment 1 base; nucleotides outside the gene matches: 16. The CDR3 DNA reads TGTGCCAGCAGCTTAACCGCAGGACTAGCTACGCCACCCCTCCAAGAGACCCAGTACTTC. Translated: CASSLTAGLATPPLQETQYF.

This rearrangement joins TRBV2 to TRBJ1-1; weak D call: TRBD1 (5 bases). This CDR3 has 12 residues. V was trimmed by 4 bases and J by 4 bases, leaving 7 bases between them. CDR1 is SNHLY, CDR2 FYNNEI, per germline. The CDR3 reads CASSVGGTEAFF. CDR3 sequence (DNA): TGTGCCAGCAGTGTGGGGGGCACTGAAGCTTTCTTT.

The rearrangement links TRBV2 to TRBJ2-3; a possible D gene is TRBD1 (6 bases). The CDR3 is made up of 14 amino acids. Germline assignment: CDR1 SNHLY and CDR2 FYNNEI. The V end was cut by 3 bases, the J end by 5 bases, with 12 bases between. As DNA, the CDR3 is TGTGCCAGCAGTGACAGGGCAGGGGAAGATACGCAGTATTTT. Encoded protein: CASSDRAGEDTQYF.